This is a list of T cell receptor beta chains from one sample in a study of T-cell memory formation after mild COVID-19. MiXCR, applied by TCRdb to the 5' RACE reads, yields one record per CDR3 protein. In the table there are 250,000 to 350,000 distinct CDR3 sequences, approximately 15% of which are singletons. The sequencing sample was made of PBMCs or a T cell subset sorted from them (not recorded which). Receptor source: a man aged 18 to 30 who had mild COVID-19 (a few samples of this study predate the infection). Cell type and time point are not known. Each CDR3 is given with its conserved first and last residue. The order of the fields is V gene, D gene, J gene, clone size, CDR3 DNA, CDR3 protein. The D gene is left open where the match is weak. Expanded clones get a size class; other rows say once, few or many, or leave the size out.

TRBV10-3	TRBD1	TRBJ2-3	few	TGTGCCACCGGAACAGGGGAAGCAGATACGCAGTATTTT	CATGTGEADTQYF
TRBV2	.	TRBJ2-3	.	TGTGCCAGCGCTAGACGAGGTAGTAGCACAGATACGCAGTATTTT	CASARRGSSTDTQYF
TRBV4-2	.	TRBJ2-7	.	TGTGCCAGCAGCCAAGGGCAGTGGTCCGAGCAGTACTTC	CASSQGQWSEQYF
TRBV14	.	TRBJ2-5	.	TGTGCCAGCAGCCCAAGATTGGGAGAGACCCAGTACTTC	CASSPRLGETQYF
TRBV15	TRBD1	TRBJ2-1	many	TGTGCCACCTCGCGACAGGGGCCAAATGAGCAGTTCTTC	CATSRQGPNEQFF
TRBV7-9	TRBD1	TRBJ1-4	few	TGTGCCAGCAGCTCAACGGACAGGGAAGCAACTAATGAAAAACTGTTTTTT	CASSSTDREATNEKLFF
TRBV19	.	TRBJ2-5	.	TGTGCCAGTAGTAGGAGGGCCGATCGTCTCGCTGAGACCCAGTACTTC	CASSRRADRLAETQYF
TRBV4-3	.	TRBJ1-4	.	TGCGCCAGCAGCCCGGACGGTGCAACTAATGAAAAACTGTTTTTT	CASSPDGATNEKLFF
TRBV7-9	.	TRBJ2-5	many	TGTGCCAGCAGCGGAGGTGGGGGTCGGGAGACCCAGTACTTC	CASSGGGGRETQYF
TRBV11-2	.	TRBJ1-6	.	TGTGCCAGCAGGACCCAGGAGTATAATTCACCCCTCCACTTT	CASRTQEYNSPLHF
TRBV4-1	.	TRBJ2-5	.	TGCGCCAGCAGCCAAGGAGGGGATCCAGAGACCCAGTACTTC	CASSQGGDPETQYF
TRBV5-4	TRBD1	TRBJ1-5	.	TGTGCCAGCAGTTGGCAGGGGGGCCAGCCCCAGCATTTT	CASSWQGGQPQHF
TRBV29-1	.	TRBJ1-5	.	TGCAGCGTTGGTTCAGGGCGTGGGGATCAGCCCCAGCATTTT	CSVGSGRGDQPQHF
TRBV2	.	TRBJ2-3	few	TGTGCCAGCGCTCAAACAGAGAAGTTGGCAGATACGCAGTATTTT	CASAQTEKLADTQYF
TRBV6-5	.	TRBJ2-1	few	TGTGCCAGCAGTGGATCGGGCTACAATGAGCAGTTCTTC	CASSGSGYNEQFF
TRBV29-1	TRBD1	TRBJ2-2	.	TGCAGCGTTGATGTGACAGGGGGGACGAACACCGGGGAGCTGTTTTTT	CSVDVTGGTNTGELFF
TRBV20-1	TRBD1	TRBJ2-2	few	TGCAGTGCCAGGGGCCGGACAGGGGCAACCGGGGAGCTGTTTTTT	CSARGRTGATGELFF
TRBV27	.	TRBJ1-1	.	TGTGCCAGCAGGTTAGGGCAGGGGAACACTGAAGCTTTCTTT	CASRLGQGNTEAFF
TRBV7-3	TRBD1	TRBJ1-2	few	TGTGCCAGCGGAGACAGGGGCCCATACACCTTC	CASGDRGPYTF
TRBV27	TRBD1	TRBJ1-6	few	TGTGCCAGCAGTCTAAGGCCCGGGACAGGGCCGGGAACACCCCTCCACTTT	CASSLRPGTGPGTPLHF
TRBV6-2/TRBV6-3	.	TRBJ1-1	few	TGTGCCAGCAGTGACCCGTCAGGGAACACTGAAGCTTTCTTT	CASSDPSGNTEAFF
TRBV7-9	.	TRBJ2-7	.	TGTGCCAGCAGCCCGCTGGGCACCGAGGGCGAGCAGTACTTC	CASSPLGTEGEQYF
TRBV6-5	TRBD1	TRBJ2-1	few	TGTGCCAGCAGTCCAACCGGGACAGGGGTCCACAATGAGCAGTTCTTC	CASSPTGTGVHNEQFF
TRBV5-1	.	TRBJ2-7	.	TGCGCCAGCAGCTTGTTGCCGGCAGCTCCCTACGAGCAGTACTTC	CASSLLPAAPYEQYF
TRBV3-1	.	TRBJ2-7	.	TGTGCCAGCAGCTTCGAGGGGGGCTACGAGCAGTACTTC	CASSFEGGYEQYF
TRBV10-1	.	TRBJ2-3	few	TGCGCCAGCGGCATGGCAGATACGCAGTATTTT	CASGMADTQYF
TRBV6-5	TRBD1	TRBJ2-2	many	TGTGCCAGCAGCTTCCGGGACAGGGGGCGCGGGGAGCTGTTTTTT	CASSFRDRGRGELFF
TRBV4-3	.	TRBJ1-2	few	TGCGCCAGCAGCCAAGATTTGGGAGGGACCATTTATGGCTACACCTTC	CASSQDLGGTIYGYTF
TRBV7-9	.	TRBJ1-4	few	TGTGCCAGCAGCCCCGATCGGCGGAGAAGCGAAAAACTGTTTTTT	CASSPDRRRSEKLFF
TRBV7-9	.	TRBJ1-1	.	TGTGCCAGCAGCTTAGCGGAGGGAGTGAACACTGAAGCTTTCTTT	CASSLAEGVNTEAFF
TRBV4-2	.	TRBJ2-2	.	TGTGCCAGCAGCCAAGACAGGACTGGCACCGGGGAGCTGTTTTTT	CASSQDRTGTGELFF
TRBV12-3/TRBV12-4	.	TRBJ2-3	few	TGTGCCAGCAGAACGGGGCGGTCGGGCTATACGCAGTATTTT	CASRTGRSGYTQYF
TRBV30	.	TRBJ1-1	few	TGTGCCTGGAGTGTCGGTGCGGTACTGGGGAACACTGAAGCTTTCTTT	CAWSVGAVLGNTEAFF
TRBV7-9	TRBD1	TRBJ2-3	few	TGTGCCAGCAGCTACACAGGGGGGACAGATACGCAGTATTTT	CASSYTGGTDTQYF
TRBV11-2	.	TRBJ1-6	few	TGTGCCAGCAGCCAGCATGACAATTCACCCCTCCACTTT	CASSQHDNSPLHF
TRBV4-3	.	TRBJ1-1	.	TGCGCCAGCAGCCAAGGGGGGGGGCTTAACACTGAAGCTTTCTTT	CASSQGGGLNTEAFF
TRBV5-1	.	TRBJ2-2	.	TGCGCCAGCAGCTTGGTTCCAGGAAACACCGGGGAGCTGTTTTTT	CASSLVPGNTGELFF
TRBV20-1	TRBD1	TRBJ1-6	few	TGCAGTGCTGGGTTACAGGGGATCGGCCTCCACTTT	CSAGLQGIGLHF
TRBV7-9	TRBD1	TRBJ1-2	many	TGTGCCAGCAGCTTACCCGACAGGGAAGGTGGCTACACCTTC	CASSLPDREGGYTF
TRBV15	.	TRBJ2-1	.	TGTGCCACCAGCTCATCTAAGGCATCTAGGGAGTTCTTC	CATSSSKASREFF
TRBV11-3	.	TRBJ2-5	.	TGTGCCAGCAGCGTGGACCCTGGGGCGACCCAGTACTTC	CASSVDPGATQYF
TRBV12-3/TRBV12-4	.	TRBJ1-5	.	TGTGCCAGCAGACCCCAGGGGTCGAGCAATCAGCCCCAGCATTTT	CASRPQGSSNQPQHF
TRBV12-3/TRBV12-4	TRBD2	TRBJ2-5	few	TGTGCCAGCAGTCTATGGCGGGGGGCGCTGCAAGAGACCCAGTACTTC	CASSLWRGALQETQYF
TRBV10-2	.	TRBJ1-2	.	TGCGCCAGCAGGACGGATAACTATGGCTACACCTTC	CASRTDNYGYTF
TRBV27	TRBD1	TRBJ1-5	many	TGTGCCAGCAGTTTATCAGGGACAGGGATTCAGCCCCAGCATTTT	CASSLSGTGIQPQHF
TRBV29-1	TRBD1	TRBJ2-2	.	TGCAGCGTTGTCGGGCGACAGGGCACCGGGGAGCTGTTTTTT	CSVVGRQGTGELFF
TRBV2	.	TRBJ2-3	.	TGTGCCAGCAGGCTCCTAGAGGCAGATACGCAGTATTTT	CASRLLEADTQYF
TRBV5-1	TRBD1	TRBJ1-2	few	TGCGCCAGCAGCCCACAGGGGACTAACTATGGCTACACCTTC	CASSPQGTNYGYTF
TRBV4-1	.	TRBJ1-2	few	TGCGCCAGCAGCCAAGAGATAACGGGCTACACCTTC	CASSQEITGYTF
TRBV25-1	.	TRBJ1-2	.	TGTGCCAGCAGAGGACAGACGAATAACTATGGCTACACCTTC	CASRGQTNNYGYTF
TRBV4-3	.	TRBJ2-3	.	TGCGCCAGCAGCCAAGGGCTTGGAGATACGCAGTATTTT	CASSQGLGDTQYF